A selection of T cell receptor beta chains follows, all from one sample in a study of technical replicates of blood from several donors. Only in-frame clones appear in the TCRdb table, and some are missing; sequencing was by immunoSEQ multiplex PCR. The sample lists 87,000 or so clones; under 95% were seen once. The specimen sequenced was T cells isolated from PBMCs. These receptors came from a human donor in good health. CDR3s include the opening cysteine and the closing phenylalanine or tryptophan. The order of the fields is clone size, J gene, D gene, V gene, CDR3 protein, CDR3 DNA. The D gene is left open where the match is weak. Only some rows state a clone size, as once, few, many or a class for expanded clones.

size: .; J: TRBJ2-1; D: .; V: TRBV27; CDR3: CASKSPTVYNEQFF; DNA: TGTGCCAGCAAGTCCCCTACGGTCTACAATGAGCAGTTCTTC
size: .; J: TRBJ2-1; D: TRBD1; V: TRBV12-5; CDR3: CASGLRVHRGPYNEQFF; DNA: TGTGCTAGTGGTTTACGGGTGCACAGGGGGCCCTACAATGAGCAGTTCTTC
size: many; J: TRBJ2-2; D: TRBD2; V: TRBV19; CDR3: CASELAVLTGELFF; DNA: TGTGCTTCAGAACTAGCGGTCCTCACCGGGGAGCTGTTTTTT
size: .; J: TRBJ1-4; D: .; V: TRBV4-1; CDR3: CASSQERNVREKLFF; DNA: TGCGCCAGCAGCCAAGAGAGGAATGTAAGAGAAAAACTGTTTTTT
size: .; J: TRBJ2-6; D: .; V: TRBV6-5; CDR3: CASGRGSGANVLTF; DNA: TGTGCCAGCGGGAGAGGCTCTGGGGCCAACGTCCTGACTTTC
size: .; J: TRBJ1-5; D: .; V: TRBV2; CDR3: CASSETVYSPLRTQHF; DNA: TGTGCCAGCAGCGAGACAGTATACAGCCCCCTTAGGACCCAGCATTTT
size: .; J: TRBJ1-1; D: .; V: TRBV27; CDR3: CASSLMGTVTEAFF; DNA: TGTGCCAGCAGTTTAATGGGGACTGTCACTGAAGCTTTCTTT
size: .; J: TRBJ2-3; D: TRBD2; V: TRBV4-1; CDR3: CASSPGLAGKKSPTDTQYF; DNA: TGCGCCAGCAGCCCGGGACTAGCGGGAAAAAAATCCCCCACCGATACGCAGTATTTT
size: .; J: TRBJ2-1; D: TRBD2; V: TRBV27; CDR3: CASSLGSGIIDEQFF; DNA: TGTGCCAGCAGTTTAGGTAGCGGGATAATCGATGAGCAGTTCTTC
size: .; J: TRBJ2-1; D: .; V: TRBV14; CDR3: CASSQTAIYNEQFF; DNA: TGTGCCAGCAGCCAGACAGCTATCTACAATGAGCAGTTCTTC
size: once; J: TRBJ2-2; D: .; V: TRBV21-1; CDR3: CASSKTSRPQGITGELFF; DNA: TGTGCCAGCAGCAAAACTTCGCGCCCGCAGGGGATCACCGGGGAGCTGTTTTTT
size: .; J: TRBJ2-5; D: TRBD2; V: TRBV6-1; CDR3: CASSEARLAGQETQYF; DNA: TGTGCCAGCAGTGAAGCGCGGCTAGCGGGCCAAGAGACCCAGTACTTC
size: .; J: TRBJ2-5; D: .; V: TRBV5-1; CDR3: CASSLSTGTQETQYF; DNA: TGCGCCAGCAGCTTGTCAACAGGCACTCAAGAGACCCAGTACTTC
size: .; J: TRBJ2-5; D: .; V: TRBV6-5; CDR3: CASSIRETGETQYF; DNA: TGTGCCAGCTCCATTAGGGAGACGGGAGAGACCCAGTACTTC
size: .; J: TRBJ1-1; D: .; V: TRBV19; CDR3: CASSTAGFVTFF; DNA: TGTGCCAGTAGTACGGCAGGCTTTGTTACTTTCTTT
size: .; J: TRBJ1-5; D: TRBD1; V: TRBV6-5; CDR3: CASSGDSSQPQHF; DNA: TGTGCCAGCAGCGGGGACAGCTCCCAGCCCCAGCATTTT
size: once; J: TRBJ2-7; D: .; V: TRBV7-6; CDR3: CASSLGGQIYEQYF; DNA: TGTGCCAGCAGCTTGGGCGGACAGATTTACGAGCAGTACTTC
size: .; J: TRBJ2-2; D: TRBD2; V: TRBV14; CDR3: CASATGGPGTGELFF; DNA: TGTGCCAGCGCAACGGGGGGGCCAGGCACCGGGGAGCTGTTTTTT
size: .; J: TRBJ2-7; D: .; V: TRBV6-5; CDR3: CASSYSRVHEQYF; DNA: TGTGCCAGCAGTTATTCCCGGGTCCACGAGCAGTACTTC
size: .; J: TRBJ2-2; D: .; V: TRBV7-8; CDR3: CASSFFGSANTGELFF; DNA: TGTGCCAGCAGCTTCTTCGGGAGCGCGAACACCGGGGAGCTGTTTTTT
size: once; J: TRBJ1-2; D: .; V: TRBV7-2; CDR3: CASSREEGRWSGYTF; DNA: TGTGCCAGCAGCCGAGAGGAGGGCAGATGGAGTGGCTACACCTTC
size: .; J: TRBJ1-2; D: .; V: TRBV2; CDR3: CASSERNYGYTF; DNA: TGTGCCAGCAGTGAACGGAACTATGGCTACACCTTC
size: .; J: TRBJ1-3; D: .; V: TRBV11-2; CDR3: CASSLQGRNSAGNTIYF; DNA: TGTGCCAGCAGCTTGCAGGGTAGGAACTCTGCAGGAAACACCATATATTTT
size: once; J: TRBJ2-7; D: .; V: TRBV9; CDR3: CASSVEARDHDEQYF; DNA: TGTGCCAGCAGCGTAGAGGCCAGGGATCATGACGAGCAGTACTTC
size: .; J: TRBJ2-4; D: .; V: TRBV15; CDR3: CATPGGILAKNIQYF; DNA: TGTGCCACACCTGGGGGGATTCTAGCCAAAAACATTCAGTACTTC
size: .; J: TRBJ1-1; D: TRBD1; V: TRBV19; CDR3: CASALDRKTEAFF; DNA: TGTGCCAGTGCCTTGGACAGGAAGACTGAAGCTTTCTTT
size: once; J: TRBJ2-2; D: .; V: TRBV21-1; CDR3: CASFQSPILAGGTGELFF; DNA: TGTGCCAGCTTCCAATCCCCTATCCTAGCGGGTGGCACCGGGGAGCTGTTTTTT
size: .; J: TRBJ1-5; D: .; V: TRBV10-3; CDR3: CASGGLNQPQHF; DNA: TGTGCCTCCGGGGGGTTGAATCAGCCCCAGCATTTT
size: .; J: TRBJ1-4; D: TRBD1; V: TRBV7-8; CDR3: CASSLDRTGGLNEKLFF; DNA: TGTGCCAGCAGCTTAGACCGGACAGGGGGACTTAATGAAAAACTGTTTTTT
size: once; J: TRBJ2-7; D: TRBD1; V: TRBV7-6; CDR3: CASSARDRSYEQYF; DNA: TGTGCCAGCAGCGCCCGGGACAGGTCTTACGAGCAGTACTTC
size: .; J: TRBJ2-6; D: TRBD2; V: TRBV18; CDR3: CASSSPSGGWSGANVLTF; DNA: TGTGCCAGCTCATCCCCGAGCGGGGGCTGGTCTGGGGCCAACGTCCTGACTTTC
size: .; J: TRBJ2-1; D: TRBD2; V: TRBV15; CDR3: CATSSRKTSGRYNEQFF; DNA: TGTGCCACCAGCAGCCGGAAGACTAGCGGGAGATACAATGAGCAGTTCTTC
size: once; J: TRBJ1-4; D: .; V: TRBV28; CDR3: CASSFHRSTNEKLFF; DNA: TGTGCCAGCAGTTTCCACAGATCAACTAATGAAAAACTGTTTTTT
size: .; J: TRBJ1-3; D: TRBD1; V: TRBV6-5; CDR3: CASSYSYRGENTIYF; DNA: TGTGCCAGCAGTTACTCTTACAGGGGAGAGAACACCATATATTTT
size: .; J: TRBJ2-7; D: .; V: TRBV6-1; CDR3: CASSEGQIYEQYF; DNA: TGTGCCAGCAGTGAAGGACAGATTTACGAGCAGTACTTC
size: .; J: TRBJ2-7; D: .; V: TRBV7-9; CDR3: CASSDLRRDYEQYF; DNA: TGTGCCAGCAGCGACTTGCGCCGAGACTACGAGCAGTACTTC
size: .; J: TRBJ1-5; D: TRBD1; V: TRBV28; CDR3: CASSFSGGGNQPQHF; DNA: TGTGCCAGCAGTTTCTCAGGGGGCGGCAATCAGCCCCAGCATTTT
size: .; J: TRBJ2-5; D: TRBD2; V: TRBV7-8; CDR3: CASSRLSGWLHETQYF; DNA: TGTGCCAGCAGCCGACTTAGCGGGTGGCTTCACGAGACCCAGTACTTC
size: .; J: TRBJ2-1; D: TRBD1; V: TRBV2; CDR3: CASSEFGAGGGNEQFF; DNA: TGTGCCAGCAGTGAATTTGGGGCAGGGGGCGGAAATGAGCAGTTCTTC
size: .; J: TRBJ1-2; D: .; V: TRBV19; CDR3: CASSIGASLMDTYGYTF; DNA: TGTGCCAGTAGTATAGGGGCGTCCCTTATGGATACCTATGGCTACACCTTC
size: .; J: TRBJ2-1; D: TRBD2; V: TRBV28; CDR3: CASRSGLAGIDEQFF; DNA: TGTGCCAGCAGGTCTGGACTAGCGGGAATCGATGAGCAGTTCTTC
size: .; J: TRBJ1-4; D: .; V: TRBV28; CDR3: CASSSQTLRDPFF; DNA: TGTGCCAGCAGTTCACAAACCCTCAGGGATCCGTTTTTT
size: .; J: TRBJ1-3; D: .; V: TRBV4-1; CDR3: CASSQLTLGLVGTSGNTIYF; DNA: TGCGCCAGCAGTCAGCTTACGTTGGGGCTGGTCGGTACCTCTGGAAACACCATATATTTT
size: .; J: TRBJ1-5; D: .; V: TRBV7-6; CDR3: CASSLEAGLNQPQHF; DNA: TGTGCCAGCAGCTTAGAGGCAGGTCTAAATCAGCCCCAGCATTTT
size: few; J: TRBJ1-5; D: .; V: TRBV4-1; CDR3: CASSQAVDQPQHF; DNA: TGCGCCAGCAGCCAAGCTGTAGATCAGCCCCAGCATTTT
size: .; J: TRBJ2-1; D: TRBD2; V: TRBV7-3; CDR3: CASSLQASGGYNEQFF; DNA: TGTGCCAGCAGCTTACAAGCCAGCGGGGGTTACAATGAGCAGTTCTTC
size: .; J: TRBJ2-7; D: TRBD1; V: TRBV6-6; CDR3: CASSLGWTGASEQYF; DNA: TGTGCCAGCAGCCTCGGATGGACAGGGGCCTCCGAGCAGTACTTC
size: .; J: TRBJ1-6; D: .; V: TRBV7-5; CDR3: CVRSSRTGPNSPLHF; DNA: TGTGTCAGAAGCTCCAGGACAGGTCCGAATTCACCCCTCCACTTT